This T cell receptor (beta chain) was recovered during a study of blood T cell repertoires in COVID-19. Study background: The samples span acute and convalescent COVID-19 from the United States, Italy and Spain. The cDNA or gDNA used as material had been derived from T cells, B-cell-depleted T cells, or PBMCs.

This clone has just one count. The germline V gene has CDR1 SGHTA and CDR2 FQGNSA. Trimming removed 6 bases from V and 0 bases from J, with 12 bases in between. The CDR3 is 15 residues long. Original processing methods: Amplification with reference gene primers provided the estimates of nucleated cell counts. TCRdb keeps only in-frame clones here, not all; method: immunoSEQ multiplex PCR. V and J calls and clone size are as listed in that table; D and trimming were resolved from the DNA. The sample contains 250,000 or so clones, more than 80% of which appear only once. The sequence was collected from a woman aged 25 to 39 with active or convalescent COVID-19. Sequenced sample: peripheral blood. The chain carries TRBV7-2 and TRBJ2-1; possibly TRBD1 for D (7 bases). In DNA, the CDR3 is TGTGCCAGCAGGTCCCAGGGGGGCTCCTACAATGAGCAGTTCTTC. Translated, it gives CASRSQGGSYNEQFF.